The entry below gives a single T cell receptor (beta chain) sequence along with its context. The antigen is unknown. This entry comes from a study of T cells in localized non-small cell lung cancer. Whole-study findings and limits: Uninvolved adjacent lung had more T cell clonality than any other tissue, topping tumor. Those with higher blood T cell density had longer overall survival. Adjacent lung tissue had a median approximately 57 of the top 100 clones found in the tumor. Because only a single region of the tumor was sequenced, heterogeneity remains possible.

Method: immunoSEQ multiplex PCR; TCRdb's copy keeps in-frame clones and lacks some. The sample holds 130,000 or so clones; about 89% are singletons and the top ten take approximately 1.5%. The receptor was isolated from a female donor at least 60 years old with stage I lung adenocarcinoma. The material sequenced was peripheral blood, taken before any cancer treatment.

The CDR3: CASSLRSAEQFF. For the CDR3, the DNA is TGTGCCAGCAGCCTTAGGAGCGCTGAGCAGTTCTTC. The chain has TRBV11-2 and TRBJ2-1, with D unresolved. Germline V gene sequence: CDR1 SGHAT, CDR2 FQNNGV. V was cut by 5 bases and J by 9 bases, with 11 bases left in between. The CDR3 extends over 12 amino acids.